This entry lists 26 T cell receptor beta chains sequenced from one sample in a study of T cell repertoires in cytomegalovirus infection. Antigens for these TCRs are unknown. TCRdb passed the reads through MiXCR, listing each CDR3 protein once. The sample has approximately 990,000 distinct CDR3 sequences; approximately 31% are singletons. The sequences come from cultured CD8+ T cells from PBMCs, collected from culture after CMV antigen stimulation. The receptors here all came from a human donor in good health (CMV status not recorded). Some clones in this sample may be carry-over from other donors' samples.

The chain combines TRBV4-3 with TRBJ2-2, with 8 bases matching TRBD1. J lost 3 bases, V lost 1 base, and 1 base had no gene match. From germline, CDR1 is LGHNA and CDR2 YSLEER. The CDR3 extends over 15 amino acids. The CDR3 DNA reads TGCGCCAGCAGCCAAGCAGGGGGCTACACCGGGGAGCTGTTTTTT. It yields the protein CASSQAGGYTGELFF.

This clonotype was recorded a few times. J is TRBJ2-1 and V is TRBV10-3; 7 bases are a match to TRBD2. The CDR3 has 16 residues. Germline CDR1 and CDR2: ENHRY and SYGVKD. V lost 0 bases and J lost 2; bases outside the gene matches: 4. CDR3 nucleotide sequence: TGTGCCATCAGTGAGTCGGGAGCGGGACCCTACAATGAGCAGTTCTTC. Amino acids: CAISESGAGPYNEQFF.

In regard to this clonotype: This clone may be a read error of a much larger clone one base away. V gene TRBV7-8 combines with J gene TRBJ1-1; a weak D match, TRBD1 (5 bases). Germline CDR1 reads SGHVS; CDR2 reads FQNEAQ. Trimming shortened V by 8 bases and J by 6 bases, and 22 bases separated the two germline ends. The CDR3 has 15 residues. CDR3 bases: TGTGCCAGCGTGAAGGGCCTAGGCAGGGTGGCTGAAGCTTTCTTT. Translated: CASVKGLGRVAEAFF.

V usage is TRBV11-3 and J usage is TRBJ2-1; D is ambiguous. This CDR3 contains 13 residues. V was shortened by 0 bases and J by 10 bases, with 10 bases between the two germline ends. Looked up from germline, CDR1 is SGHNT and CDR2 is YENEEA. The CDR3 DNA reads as TGTGCCAGCAGCTTAGATTACCGTAAGGAGCAGTTCTTC. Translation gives CASSLDYRKEQFF.

CDR3 region: CASSPGTFNAIYF. The CDR3 nucleotides are TGTGCCAGCAGTCCCGGGACATTTAACGCCATATATTTT. The chain links TRBV6-1 to TRBJ1-3, with D perhaps TRBD1 (6 bases). CDR1 and CDR2 (germline): MNHNS, SASEGT. The germline V and J ends were trimmed by 5 bases and 11 bases, with 16 bases remaining between them. CDR3 length equals 13 residues.

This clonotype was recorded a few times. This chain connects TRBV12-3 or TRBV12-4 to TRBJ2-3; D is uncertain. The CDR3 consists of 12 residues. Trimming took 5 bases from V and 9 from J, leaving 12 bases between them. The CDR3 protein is CASSPAGITQYF. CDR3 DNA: TGTGCCAGCAGTCCGGCCGGCATAACGCAGTATTTT.

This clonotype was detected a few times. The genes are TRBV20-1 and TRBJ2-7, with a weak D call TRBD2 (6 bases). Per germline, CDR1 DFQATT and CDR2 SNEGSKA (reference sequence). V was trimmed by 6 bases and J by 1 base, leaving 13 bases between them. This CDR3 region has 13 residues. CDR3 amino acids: CSALSGLSYEQYV. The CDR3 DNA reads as TGCAGTGCCCTAAGCGGGCTGTCCTACGAGCAGTACGTC.

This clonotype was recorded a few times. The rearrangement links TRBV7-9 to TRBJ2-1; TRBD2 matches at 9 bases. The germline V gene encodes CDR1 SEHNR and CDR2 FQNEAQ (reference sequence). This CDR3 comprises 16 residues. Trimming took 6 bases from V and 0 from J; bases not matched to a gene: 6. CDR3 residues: CASRPLAGSSYNEQFF. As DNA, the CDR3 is TGTGCCAGCAGACCACTAGCGGGCAGCTCCTACAATGAGCAGTTCTTC.

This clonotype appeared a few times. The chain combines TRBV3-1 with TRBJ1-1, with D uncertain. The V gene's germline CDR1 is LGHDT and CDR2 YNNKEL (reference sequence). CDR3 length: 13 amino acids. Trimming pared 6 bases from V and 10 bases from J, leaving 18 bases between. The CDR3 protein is CASSYSQDLVAFF. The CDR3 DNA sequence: TGTGCCAGCAGTTATAGTCAGGACCTGGTAGCTTTCTTT.

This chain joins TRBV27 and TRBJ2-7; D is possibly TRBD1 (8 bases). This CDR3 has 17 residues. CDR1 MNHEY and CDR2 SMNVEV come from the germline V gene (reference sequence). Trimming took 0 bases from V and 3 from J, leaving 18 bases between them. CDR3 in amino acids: CASSLSGQGAGDYEQYV. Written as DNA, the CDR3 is TGTGCCAGCAGTTTATCTGGCCAGGGGGCGGGGGACTACGAGCAGTACGTC.

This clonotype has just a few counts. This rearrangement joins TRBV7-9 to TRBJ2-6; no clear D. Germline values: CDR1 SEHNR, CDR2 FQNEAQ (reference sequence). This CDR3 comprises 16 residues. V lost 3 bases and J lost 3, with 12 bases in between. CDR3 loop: CASSFDRARGANVLTF. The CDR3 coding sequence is TGTGCCAGCAGCTTCGACCGGGCTCGTGGGGCCAACGTCCTGACTTTC.

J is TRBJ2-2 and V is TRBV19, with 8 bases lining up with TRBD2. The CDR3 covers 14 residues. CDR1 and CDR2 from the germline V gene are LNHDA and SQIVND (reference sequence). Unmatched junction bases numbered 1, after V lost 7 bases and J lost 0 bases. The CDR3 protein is CASNGGANTGELFF. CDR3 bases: TGTGCCAGTAACGGGGGGGCGAACACCGGGGAGCTGTTTTTT.

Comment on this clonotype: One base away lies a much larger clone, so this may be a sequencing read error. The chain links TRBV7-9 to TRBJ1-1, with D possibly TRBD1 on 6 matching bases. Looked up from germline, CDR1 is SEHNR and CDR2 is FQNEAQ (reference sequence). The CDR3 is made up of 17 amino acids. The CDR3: CVSSLALGGRGGTEAFF. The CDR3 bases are TGTGTCAGCAGCTTAGCGCTAGGTGGGAGAGGGGGCACTGAAGCTTTCTTT.

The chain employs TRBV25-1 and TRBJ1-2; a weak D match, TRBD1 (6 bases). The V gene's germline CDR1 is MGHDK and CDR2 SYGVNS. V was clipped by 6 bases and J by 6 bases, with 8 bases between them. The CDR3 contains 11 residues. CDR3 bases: TGTGCCAGCAGGCAGGGGAATGGCTACACCTTC. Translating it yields CASRQGNGYTF.

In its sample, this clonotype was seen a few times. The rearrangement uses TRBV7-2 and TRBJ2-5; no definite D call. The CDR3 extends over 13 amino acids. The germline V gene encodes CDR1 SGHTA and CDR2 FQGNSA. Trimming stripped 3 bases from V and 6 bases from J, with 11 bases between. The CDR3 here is CASSLVSLQTQYF. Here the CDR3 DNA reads TGTGCCAGCAGCTTGGTTTCCCTACAGACCCAGTACTTC. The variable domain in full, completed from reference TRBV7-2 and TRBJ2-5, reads GAGVSQSPSNKVTEKGKDVELRCDPISGHTALYWYRQSLGQGLEFLIYFQGNSAPDKSGLPSDRFSAERTGGSVSTLTIQRTQQEDSAVYLCASSLVSLQTQYFGPGTRLLVL.

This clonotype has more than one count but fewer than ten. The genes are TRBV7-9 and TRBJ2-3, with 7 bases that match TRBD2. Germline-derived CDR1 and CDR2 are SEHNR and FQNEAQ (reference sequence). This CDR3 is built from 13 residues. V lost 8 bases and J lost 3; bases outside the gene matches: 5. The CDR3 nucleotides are TGTGCCAGCTCGGGGGGTAATACAGATACGCAGTATTTT. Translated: CASSGGNTDTQYF. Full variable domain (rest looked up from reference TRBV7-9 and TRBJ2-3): DTGVSQNPRHKITKRGQNVTFRCDPISEHNRLYWYRQTLGQGPEFLTYFQNEAQLEKSRLLSDRFSAERPKGSFSTLEIQRTEQGDSAMYLCASSGGNTDTQYFGPGTRLTVL.

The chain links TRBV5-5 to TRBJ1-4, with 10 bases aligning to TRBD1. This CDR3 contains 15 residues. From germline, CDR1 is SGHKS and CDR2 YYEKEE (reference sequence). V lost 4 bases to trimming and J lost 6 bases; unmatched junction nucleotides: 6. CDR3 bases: TGTGCCAGCAGCATTGGGGGACAGGGGTATGAAAAACTGTTTTTT. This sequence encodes CASSIGGQGYEKLFF.

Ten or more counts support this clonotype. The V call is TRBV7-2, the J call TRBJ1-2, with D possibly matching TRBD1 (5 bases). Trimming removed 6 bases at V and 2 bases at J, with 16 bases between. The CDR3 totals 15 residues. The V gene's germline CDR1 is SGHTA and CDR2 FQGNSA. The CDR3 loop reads CASSPIPTGNYGYTF. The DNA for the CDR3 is TGTGCCAGCAGTCCGATCCCAACAGGAAACTATGGCTACACCTTC.

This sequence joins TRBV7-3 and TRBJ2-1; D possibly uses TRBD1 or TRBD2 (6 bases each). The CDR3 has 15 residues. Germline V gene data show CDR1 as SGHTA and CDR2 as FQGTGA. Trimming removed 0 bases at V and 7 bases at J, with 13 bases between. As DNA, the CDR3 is TGTGCCAGCAGCTTAACCGGGGGCCCTCCAAATGAGCAGTTCTTC. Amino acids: CASSLTGGPPNEQFF.

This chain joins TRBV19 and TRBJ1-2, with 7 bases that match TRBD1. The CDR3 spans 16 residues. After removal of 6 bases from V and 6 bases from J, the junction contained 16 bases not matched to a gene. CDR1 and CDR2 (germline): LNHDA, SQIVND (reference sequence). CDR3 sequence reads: CASRGWDSNSGDGYTF. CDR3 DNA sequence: TGTGCCAGTAGAGGCTGGGACAGCAACTCCGGGGATGGCTACACCTTC.

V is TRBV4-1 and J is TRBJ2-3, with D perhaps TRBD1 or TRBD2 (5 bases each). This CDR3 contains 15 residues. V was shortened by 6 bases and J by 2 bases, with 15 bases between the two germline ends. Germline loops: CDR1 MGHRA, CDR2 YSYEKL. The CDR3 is CASSPGALPTDTQYF. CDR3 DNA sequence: TGCGCCAGCAGTCCCGGGGCTCTACCCACAGATACGCAGTATTTT.

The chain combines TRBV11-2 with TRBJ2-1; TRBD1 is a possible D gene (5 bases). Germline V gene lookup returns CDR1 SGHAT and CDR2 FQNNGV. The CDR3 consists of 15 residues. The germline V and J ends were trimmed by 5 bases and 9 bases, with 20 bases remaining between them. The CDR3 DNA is TGTGCCAGCAGCCGGTTCCCAGGGTTAGTTCTTGAGCAGTTCTTC. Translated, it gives CASSRFPGLVLEQFF. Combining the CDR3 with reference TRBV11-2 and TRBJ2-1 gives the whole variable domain EAGVAQSPRYKIIEKRQSVAFWCNPISGHATLYWYQQILGQGPKLLIQFQNNGVVDDSQLPKDRFSAERLKGVDSTLKIQPAKLEDSAVYLCASSRFPGLVLEQFFGPGTRLTVL.

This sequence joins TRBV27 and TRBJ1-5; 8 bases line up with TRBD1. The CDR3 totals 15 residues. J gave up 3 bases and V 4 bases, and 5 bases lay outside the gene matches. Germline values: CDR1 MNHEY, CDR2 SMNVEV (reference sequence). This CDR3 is CASSSRGQVNQPQHF. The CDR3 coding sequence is TGTGCCAGCAGTTCCAGGGGGCAGGTCAATCAGCCCCAGCATTTT.

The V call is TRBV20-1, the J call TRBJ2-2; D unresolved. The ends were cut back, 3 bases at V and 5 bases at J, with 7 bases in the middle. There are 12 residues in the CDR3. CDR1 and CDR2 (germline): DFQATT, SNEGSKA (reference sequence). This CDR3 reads CSASRETGELFF. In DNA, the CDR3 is TGCAGTGCTAGTAGGGAAACCGGGGAGCTGTTTTTT.

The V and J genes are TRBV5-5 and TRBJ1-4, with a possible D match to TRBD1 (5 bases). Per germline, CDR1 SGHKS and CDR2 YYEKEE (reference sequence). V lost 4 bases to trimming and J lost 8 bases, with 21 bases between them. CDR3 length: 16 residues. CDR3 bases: TGTGCCAGCAGCGTGGCGGACACTCAAGCCAGAGAAAAACTGTTTTTT. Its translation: CASSVADTQAREKLFF.

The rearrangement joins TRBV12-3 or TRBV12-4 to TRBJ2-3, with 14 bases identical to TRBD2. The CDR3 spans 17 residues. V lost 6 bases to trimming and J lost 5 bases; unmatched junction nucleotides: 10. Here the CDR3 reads CASSLTSGGAGVDTQYF. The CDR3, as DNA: TGTGCCAGCAGCTTGACTAGCGGGGGGGCAGGGGTAGATACGCAGTATTTT.